This TCR beta chain came from a study of Ad26.COV2.S vaccination and SARS-CoV-2 variants. Overall study: In the study, Ad26.COV2.S was injected intramuscularly once, or twice 56 days apart.

Here immunoSEQ multiplex PCR was the method, and the copy in TCRdb shows in-frame clones only, minus some. This sample yields 350,000 to 600,000 clones, of which 89% are seen a single time; 1.7% belongs to the top ten. Treatment defined: roughly 19 received Ad26.COV2.S at low or high dose, single or two shots; a few received placebo; per-sample allocation not given. It was on day 63 after the first vaccine or placebo injection that samples were taken. Ad26.COV2.S expressed prefusion-stabilized spike from the original Wuhan strain. V was cut by 1 base and J by 6 bases, with 15 bases left in between. Germline V gene sequence: CDR1 MNHEY, CDR2 SVGAGI. The CDR3 totals 15 residues.

This specimen consisted of peripheral blood, obtained in a trial of Ad26.COV2.S vaccine versus placebo. This TCR derives from a person between 18 and 59 years old who received the Ad26.COV2.S COVID-19 vaccine or a placebo. The J gene is TRBJ1-1, the V gene TRBV6-5; D possibly corresponds to TRBD1 (6 bases). CDR3 nucleotide sequence: TGTGCCAGCAGTTACTACACAGGGAGGTGGGCTGAAGCTTTCTTT. Protein sequence: CASSYYTGRWAEAFF.